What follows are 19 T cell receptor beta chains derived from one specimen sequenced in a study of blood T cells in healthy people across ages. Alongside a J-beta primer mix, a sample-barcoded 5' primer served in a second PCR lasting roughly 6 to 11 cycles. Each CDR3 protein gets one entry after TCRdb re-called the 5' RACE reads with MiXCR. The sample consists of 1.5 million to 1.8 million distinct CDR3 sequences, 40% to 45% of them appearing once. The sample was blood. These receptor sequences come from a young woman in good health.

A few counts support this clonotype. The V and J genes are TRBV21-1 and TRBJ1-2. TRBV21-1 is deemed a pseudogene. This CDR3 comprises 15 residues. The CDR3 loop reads CASSKAPGRPYGYTF. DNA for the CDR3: TGTGCCAGCAGCAAAGCGCCGGGGAGACCTTATGGCTACACCTTC.

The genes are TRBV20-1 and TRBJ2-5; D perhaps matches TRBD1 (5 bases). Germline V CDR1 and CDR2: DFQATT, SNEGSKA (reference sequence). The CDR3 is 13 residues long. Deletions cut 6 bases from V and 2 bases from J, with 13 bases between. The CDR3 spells CSAPTDRQETQYF. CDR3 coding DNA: TGCAGTGCGCCAACTGACAGACAAGAGACCCAGTACTTC.

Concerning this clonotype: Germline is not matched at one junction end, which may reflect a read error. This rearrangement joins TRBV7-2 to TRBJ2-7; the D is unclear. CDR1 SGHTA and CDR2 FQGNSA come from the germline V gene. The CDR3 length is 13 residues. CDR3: CASSVAMSYEQYF. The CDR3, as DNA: TGTGCCAGCAGCGTAGCTATGTCCTACGAGCAGTACTTC.

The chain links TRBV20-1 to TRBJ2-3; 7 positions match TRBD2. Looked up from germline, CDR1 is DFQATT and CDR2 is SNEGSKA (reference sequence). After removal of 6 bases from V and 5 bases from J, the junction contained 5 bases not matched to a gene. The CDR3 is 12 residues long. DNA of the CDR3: TGCAGTGCCGGGGGGTTTAGAGATACGCAGTATTTT. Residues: CSAGGFRDTQYF.

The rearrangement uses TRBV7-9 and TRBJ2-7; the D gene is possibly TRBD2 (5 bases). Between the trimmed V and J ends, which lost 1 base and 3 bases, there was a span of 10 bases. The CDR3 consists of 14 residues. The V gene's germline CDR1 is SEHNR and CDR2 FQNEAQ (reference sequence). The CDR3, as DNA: TGTGCCAGCAGCTTAGTTCCGGGATTCTACGAGCAGTACTTC. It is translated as CASSLVPGFYEQYF.

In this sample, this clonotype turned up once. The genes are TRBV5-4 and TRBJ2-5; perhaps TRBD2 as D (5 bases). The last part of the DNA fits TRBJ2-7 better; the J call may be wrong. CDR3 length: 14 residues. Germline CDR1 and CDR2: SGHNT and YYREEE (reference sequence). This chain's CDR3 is CASSLGLVRYEQYF. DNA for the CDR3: TGTGCCAGCAGCTTAGGACTGGTTCGCTACGAGCAGTACTTC.

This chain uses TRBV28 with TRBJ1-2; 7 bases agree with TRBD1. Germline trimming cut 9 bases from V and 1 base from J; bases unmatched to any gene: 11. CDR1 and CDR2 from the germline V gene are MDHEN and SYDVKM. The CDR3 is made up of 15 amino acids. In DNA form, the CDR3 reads TGTGCCAGTCTTGAGAGGGGGCGGCTTAACTATGGCTACACCTTC. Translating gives CASLERGRLNYGYTF.

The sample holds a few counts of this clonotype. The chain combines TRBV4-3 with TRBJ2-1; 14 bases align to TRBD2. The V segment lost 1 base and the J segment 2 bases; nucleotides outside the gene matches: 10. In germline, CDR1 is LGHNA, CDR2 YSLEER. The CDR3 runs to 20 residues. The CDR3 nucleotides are TGCGCCAGCAGCCAAGTTCTCACGGGACTAGCGGGGGCCGCCTACAATGAGCAGTTCTTC. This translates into CASSQVLTGLAGAAYNEQFF.

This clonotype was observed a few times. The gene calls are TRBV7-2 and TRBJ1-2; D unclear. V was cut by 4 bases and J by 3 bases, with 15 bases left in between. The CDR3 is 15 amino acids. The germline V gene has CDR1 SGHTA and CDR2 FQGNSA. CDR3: CASSSRKGLDYGYTF. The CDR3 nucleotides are TGTGCCAGCAGCTCTCGGAAGGGCCTGGACTATGGCTACACCTTC.

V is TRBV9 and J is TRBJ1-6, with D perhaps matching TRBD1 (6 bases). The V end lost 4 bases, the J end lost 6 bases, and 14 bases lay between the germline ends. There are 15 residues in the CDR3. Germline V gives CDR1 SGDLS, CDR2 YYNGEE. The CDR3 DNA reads TGTGCCAGCAGCCCAGGGGAGCTCCTTAATTCACCCCTCCACTTT. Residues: CASSPGELLNSPLHF.

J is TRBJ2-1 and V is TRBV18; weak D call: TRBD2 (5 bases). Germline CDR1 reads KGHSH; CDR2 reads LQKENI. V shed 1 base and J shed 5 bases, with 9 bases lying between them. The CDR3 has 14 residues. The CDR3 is CASSPQGENNEQFF. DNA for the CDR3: TGTGCCAGCTCACCACAGGGAGAGAACAATGAGCAGTTCTTC.

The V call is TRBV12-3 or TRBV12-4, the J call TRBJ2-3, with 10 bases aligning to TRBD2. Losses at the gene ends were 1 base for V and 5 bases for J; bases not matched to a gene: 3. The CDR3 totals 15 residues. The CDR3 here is CASSLERGGEDTQYF. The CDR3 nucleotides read TGTGCCAGCAGTTTAGAGCGGGGGGGAGAAGATACGCAGTATTTT.

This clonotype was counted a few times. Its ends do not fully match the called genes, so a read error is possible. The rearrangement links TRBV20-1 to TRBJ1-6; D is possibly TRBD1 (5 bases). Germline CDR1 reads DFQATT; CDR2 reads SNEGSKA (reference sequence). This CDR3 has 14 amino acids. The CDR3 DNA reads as TGCAGTGCCGGTCAGGGAATGGTGAATTCACCCCCCCACTTT. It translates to CSAGQGMVNSPPHF.

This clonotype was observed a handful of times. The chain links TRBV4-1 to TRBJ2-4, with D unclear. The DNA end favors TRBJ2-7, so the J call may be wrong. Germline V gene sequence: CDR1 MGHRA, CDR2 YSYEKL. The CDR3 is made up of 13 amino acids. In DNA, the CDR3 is TGCGCCAGCAGCCAAGAAAAAGGTTTCGAGCAGTACTTC. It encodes CASSQEKGFEQYF.

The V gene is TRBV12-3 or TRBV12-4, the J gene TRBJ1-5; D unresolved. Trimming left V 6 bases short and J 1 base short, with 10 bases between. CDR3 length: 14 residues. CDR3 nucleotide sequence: TGTGCCAGCAGCTGGACTGAAAGCAATCAGCCCCAGCATTTT. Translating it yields CASSWTESNQPQHF.

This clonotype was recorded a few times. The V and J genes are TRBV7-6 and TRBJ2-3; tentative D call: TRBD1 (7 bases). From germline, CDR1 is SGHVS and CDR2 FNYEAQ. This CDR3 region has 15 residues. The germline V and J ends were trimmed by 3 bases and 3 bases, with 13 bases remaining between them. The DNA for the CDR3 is TGTGCCAGCAGCTTCCGGGACAGCGGGACAGATACGCAGTATTTT. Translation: CASSFRDSGTDTQYF.

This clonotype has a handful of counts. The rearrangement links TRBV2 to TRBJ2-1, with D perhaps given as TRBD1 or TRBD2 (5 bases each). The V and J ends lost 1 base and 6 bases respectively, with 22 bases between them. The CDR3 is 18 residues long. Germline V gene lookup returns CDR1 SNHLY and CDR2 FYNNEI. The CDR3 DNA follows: TGTGCCAGCAGTGAAGTTAAGGGATTGACGGGGCGATTCAATGAGCAGTTCTTC. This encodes CASSEVKGLTGRFNEQFF. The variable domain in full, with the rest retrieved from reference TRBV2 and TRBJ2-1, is EPEVTQTPSHQVTQMGQEVILRCVPISNHLYFYWYRQILGQKVEFLVSFYNNEISEKSEIFDDQFSVERPDGSNFTLKIRSTKLEDSAMYFCASSEVKGLTGRFNEQFFGPGTRLTVL.

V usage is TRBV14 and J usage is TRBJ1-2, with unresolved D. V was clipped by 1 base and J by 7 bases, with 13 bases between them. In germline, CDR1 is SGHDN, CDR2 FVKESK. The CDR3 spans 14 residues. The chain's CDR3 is CASSQVRSVGGYTF. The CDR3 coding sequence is TGTGCCAGCAGCCAAGTTCGGTCCGTGGGTGGCTACACCTTC.

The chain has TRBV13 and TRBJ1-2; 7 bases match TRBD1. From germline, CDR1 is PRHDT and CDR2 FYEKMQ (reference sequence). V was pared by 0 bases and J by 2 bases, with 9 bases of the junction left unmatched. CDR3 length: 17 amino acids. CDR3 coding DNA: TGTGCCAGCAGCTTAGGGCAAGGGGGCCTCGACAACTATGGCTACACCTTC. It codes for CASSLGQGGLDNYGYTF.